The entry below gives a single TCR beta chain sequence along with its context. TCRdb's copy holds only in-frame clones and misses some; the assay was immunoSEQ multiplex PCR. The data show around 41,000 clones, roughly four fifths seen once. The data belong to a study of memory CD4+ T cells and cytomegalovirus serostatus. The sort gate was single viable CD3+CD4+CD8-CD45RO+ cells for memory CD4+ T cells. V was trimmed by 1 base and J by 3 bases, leaving 10 bases between them. CDR1 is SGHTA and CDR2 is FQGNSA in the germline V gene. The CDR3 totals 14 residues. The chain has TRBV7-2 and TRBJ2-7; weak D call: TRBD1 (5 bases). This clonotype was obtained from an adult in good health and CMV-seronegative. The specimen sequenced was memory CD4+ T cells from blood. In DNA, the CDR3 is TGTGCCAGCAGCTTAGGGTTCCAGGGCTACGAGCAGTACTTC. Amino acids: CASSLGFQGYEQYF.